The sequence of this T cell receptor beta chain was determined in a study of CD8 T cells in Susac syndrome. Trimming at V came to 6 bases and at J to 5 bases, leaving 12 bases not matched to a gene. The CDR3 loop spans 14 amino acids. The germline CDR1 and CDR2 sequences are DFQATT and SNEGSKA (reference sequence). The multiple sclerosis controls consisted of treatment-naive patients with relapsing-remitting disease, either stable or active. RNA totalling roughly 0.45 to 1 ug underwent reverse transcription with random hexamers. TCR beta CDR3 was amplified by immunoSEQ multiplex PCR. This amplification extended across 54 Vbeta and 13 Jbeta segments. A single record per CDR3 protein comes from TCRdb applying MiXCR to the immunoSEQ multiplex PCR reads. The sample carries about 200,000 distinct CDR3 sequences, more than 90% recorded once. This clonotype was seen only once.

The receptor was isolated from a human donor with multiple sclerosis. The sequenced sample was CD4+ T cells from PBMCs. This sequence joins TRBV20-1 and TRBJ2-5; 7 bases agree with TRBD1. CDR3 amino acids: CSARTGLTGETQYF. The CDR3 nucleotides read TGCAGTGCCCGGACAGGACTTACCGGGGAGACCCAGTACTTC.